This T cell receptor (beta chain) derives from a study of T-cell memory formation after mild COVID-19. MiXCR, applied by TCRdb to the 5' RACE reads, yields one record per CDR3 protein. The table lists roughly 410,000 distinct CDR3 sequences, 20% to 25% of them singletons. This CDR3 is built from 17 residues. Unmatched junction bases numbered 11, after V lost 0 bases and J lost 6 bases. Germline values: CDR1 SGHRS, CDR2 YFSETQ. The chain is built from TRBV5-1 and TRBJ2-1; 8 nucleotides line up with TRBD2. The source material was PBMCs or a T cell subset sorted from them (not recorded which). This sequence originates from an adult woman who had mild COVID-19 (a few samples of this study predate the infection). Cell type and time point are not known. CDR3 in DNA: TGCGCCAGCAGCTTGGGTCCCGGGACTAGGGAGATCAATGAGCAGTTCTTC. This sequence encodes CASSLGPGTREINEQFF.